This T cell receptor beta chain was found in a study of chemoradiotherapy in HPV16-positive cancers. Study-wide results and caveats: HPV-responsive T-cell expansion during chemoradiotherapy was linked to improved recurrence-free survival in HPV16-positive patients.

TCRdb's table, derived via immunoSEQ multiplex PCR, lists solely in-frame clones and lacks some. The profile shows over 10,000 clones, 70% to 85% of them singletons. About this clone itself: Its specificity is not known.

Trimming shortened V by 2 bases and J by 7 bases, and 16 bases separated the two germline ends. This CDR3 comprises 15 residues. Germline V lookup: CDR1 MNHEY, CDR2 SVGAGI. The clonotype was recovered from a human donor with HPV-associated anogenital cancer. The specimen was taken from a patient who underwent chemoradiotherapy. The chain links TRBV6-5 to TRBJ2-3, with D unclear. CDR3: CASSYTPVKGYTQYF. Here the CDR3 DNA reads TGTGCCAGCAGTTACACCCCCGTTAAGGGATATACGCAGTATTTT.